This TCR beta chain was documented in a study of CD8 T cell repertoires and HIV-1 epitope variants (dated by TCRdb to the early 2020s). In the study overall: Twenty-five peptides representing autologous and known Gag and Nef epitope variants were each used to stimulate T cells in separate culture wells. The control conditions were a CMV, EBV and flu peptide pool, the Ebola AY9 epitope as a negative control, and a well with no peptide. Three Gag epitope families and Nef HW9 and YT9 were included among the tested epitopes. T cells were enriched with the EasySep Human T Cell Enrichment Kit and co-cultured with equal numbers of autologous T cell-negative cells as antigen-presenting cells. Cultures ran for 9 to 10 days in IMDM with gentamicin, with half-media changes on days 3 and 7 adding IL-2, IL-7 and IL-15. A 1M T cell aliquot was kept as an uncultured baseline condition, separate from the roughly 90 T cell cultures. A total of 75 to 100 T cell cultures were run, with each culture condition done in triplicate except for one peptide, which was done in duplicate. What the authors observed across the whole study: The study identified eight to ten antigen-specific TCR beta clonotypes, over 5 of which appeared to be cross-reactive for autologous or known escape epitope variants. About 5 clonotypes recognized the Nef KF9 family and one the HW9 family, with no responses to the TAALDMSHF plasma variant. Only TCR beta chains were identified by the assay, and proliferation to antigen, not T cell function or cytokine profile, was indicated.

The EasySep Human CD8+ T Cell Enrichment Kit was used on day 10 to isolate CD8+ T cells from every culture. On this clone itself: The target of this receptor is not known. Per-base quality was not reported, and no clone a single base away is much larger than it.

Clipping removes 5 bases from V and 0 bases from J, with 3 as the unmatched junction base count. CDR1 is given as SGHVS and CDR2 as FQNEAQ, both from the germline V gene. From its cysteine to its phenylalanine, the CDR3 spans 16 amino acids. Solely the CDR3 DNA is kept, with 48 bases framed from the first base. Sequencing of TCR beta CDR3 regions was done on the immunoSEQ platform at survey depth. The QIAamp DNA micro kit was used to extract genomic DNA from every cultured and uncultured CD8+ T cell population. From the authors' description of their analysis: Samples with fewer than 5,000 productive reads were excluded, resulting in the removal of about 7% of the roughly 80 HIV peptide-stimulated cultures. A MANAFEST web app trimmed sequences to CDR3 and removed nonproductive sequences, CDR3s under 5 amino acids, and those not starting C or ending F/W. To count as antigen-specific, a clonotype had to be expanded in at least 2 of 3 replicates compared with the no-peptide control at FDR 0.01, and only within one epitope family. Specific clonotypes also needed at least fivefold higher frequency than in wells stimulated with peptides from other epitope families. TCRdb took this table from immuneACCESS and kept in-frame rearrangements with V and J called. Such tables lack part of the clones; where checked against another copy, unresolved V genes explain under half of the gap, and the rest is unexplained. D and trimming were read from the DNA, whereas the V and J calls and clone size are those reported in that table. The sample data list under 100,000 clones, and 70% to 75% of these were observed just once. The ten most abundant clones make up more than 25% of the sample.

Source material: uncultured baseline CD8+ T cells from peripheral blood mononuclear cells (PBMCs). The chain uses TRBV7-8 and TRBJ2-3; TRBD2 matches 12 bases in the middle. This clonotype originated in a male donor with HIV. This receptor carries the CDR3 CASSPGTSGSTDTQYF. The nucleotide sequence is TGTGCCAGCAGCCCGGGGACTAGCGGGAGCACAGATACGCAGTATTTT. The full variable domain, completed from the reference TRBV7-8 and TRBJ2-3 proteins outside the CDR3, reads GAGVSQSPRYKVAKRGQDVALRCDPISGHVSLFWYQQALGQGPEFLTYFQNEAQLDKSGLPSDRFFAERPEGSVSTLKIQRTQQEDSAVYLCASSPGTSGSTDTQYFGPGTRLTVL.